The 32 T cell receptor beta chains reported below all come from one sample, sequenced in a study of early T cells in non-severe SARS-CoV-2 infection. TCRdb re-derived calls from the 5' RACE reads in MiXCR, one entry per CDR3 protein. The top ten clones hold roughly an eighth of a sample with approximately 70,000 distinct CDR3 sequences, roughly 15% of them seen once. Sequenced: whole blood. The receptors originated from an adult who was a healthcare worker with PCR-confirmed SARS-CoV-2 infection or an uninfected control (not recorded which).

About this clonotype itself: At one end the junction does not follow the germline gene, possibly because of a read error. The chain combines TRBV2 with TRBJ2-1; TRBD1 agrees at 8 bases. From germline, CDR1 is SNHLY and CDR2 FYNNEI. This CDR3 region has 16 residues. The CDR3 coding sequence is TGTGCCAGCAATGAATACCCCAGGGGGCGCATCGGTGAGCAGTTCTTC. This encodes CASNEYPRGRIGEQFF. The whole variable domain, filled in from reference TRBV2 and TRBJ2-1, reads EPEVTQTPSHQVTQMGQEVILRCVPISNHLYFYWYRQILGQKVEFLVSFYNNEISEKSEIFDDQFSVERPDGSNFTLKIRSTKLEDSAMYFCASNEYPRGRIGEQFFGPGTRLTVL.

This clonotype showed up many times. V and J are TRBV9 and TRBJ1-1; no clear D. This CDR3 spans 14 amino acids. Looked up from germline, CDR1 is SGDLS and CDR2 is YYNGEE. The V end lost 4 bases, the J end lost 2 bases, and 12 bases lay between the germline ends. CDR3 loop: CASSSLGLNTEAFF. CDR3 DNA sequence: TGTGCCAGCAGCTCCTTGGGCCTTAACACTGAAGCTTTCTTT. Together with reference TRBV9 and TRBJ1-1, the CDR3 gives the full variable domain: DSGVTQTPKHLITATGQRVTLRCSPRSGDLSVYWYQQSLDQGLQFLIQYYNGEERAKGNILERFSAQQFPDLHSELNLSSLELGDSALYFCASSSLGLNTEAFFGQGTRLTVV.

This rearrangement joins TRBV7-6 to TRBJ2-2, with D perhaps given as TRBD1 or TRBD2 (5 bases each). V gave up 2 bases and J gave up 6 bases, with 19 bases separating them. In germline, CDR1 is SGHVS, CDR2 FNYEAQ. CDR3 length equals 17 residues. DNA of the CDR3: TGTGCCAGCAGCTTATGGGATGGGGCGGGTAACGCCGGGGAGCTGTTTTTT. This encodes CASSLWDGAGNAGELFF.

Many counts were recorded for this clonotype. The V and J genes are TRBV2 and TRBJ1-1; D not certain. The CDR3 totals 13 residues. Germline V CDR1 and CDR2: SNHLY, FYNNEI. Trimming shortened V by 4 bases and J by 1 base, and 7 bases separated the two germline ends. The CDR3 here is CASSVWQNTEAFF. The CDR3 DNA follows: TGTGCCAGCAGTGTTTGGCAGAACACTGAAGCTTTCTTT.

This clonotype was counted at least ten times. This chain joins TRBV6-1 and TRBJ1-1; the D is unclear. In germline, CDR1 is MNHNS, CDR2 SASEGT. V was clipped by 5 bases and J by 1 base, with 8 bases between them. The CDR3 extends over 13 amino acids. CDR3 DNA sequence: TGTGCCAGCAGTCAAACACCGAACACTGAAGCTTTCTTT. The encoded protein is CASSQTPNTEAFF.

This clonotype was detected a few times. One junction end does not reproduce the germline sequence, and a read error may be involved. The V call is TRBV11-2, the J call TRBJ2-3; 9 nucleotides agree with TRBD2. The CDR3 is 14 residues long. Germline lookup yields CDR1 SGHAT and CDR2 FQNNGV. CDR3 in amino acids: CASSRGTSRDTQYF. The CDR3 region has the DNA TGTGCCAGCAGCCGTGGGACTAGCAGAGATACGCAGTATTTT.

This clonotype showed up just a few times. J is TRBJ1-6 and V is TRBV28; 8 positions agree with TRBD1. The ends lost 6 bases at V and 10 bases at J; junction bases unmatched: 5. Germline V gene data show CDR1 as MDHEN and CDR2 as SYDVKM. The CDR3 totals 13 residues. The CDR3 sequence: CASSSTGGSPLHF. CDR3 DNA sequence: TGTGCCAGCAGCTCTACAGGGGGATCACCCCTCCACTTT.

This clonotype was observed a handful of times. This chain links TRBV7-2 with TRBJ2-3, with TRBD2 identical over 11 bases. The CDR3 runs 15 residues. Trimming cost V 2 bases and J 5 bases; bases outside gene matches: 3. Germline CDR1 reads SGHTA; CDR2 reads FQGNSA. CDR3 residues: CASSLSGTSGDTQYF. CDR3 sequence (DNA): TGTGCCAGCAGCTTAAGTGGGACTAGCGGAGATACGCAGTATTTT.

V and J are TRBV28 and TRBJ1-5; D perhaps matches TRBD1 (5 bases). In germline, CDR1 is MDHEN, CDR2 SYDVKM. V was trimmed by 8 bases and J by 6 bases, leaving 17 bases between them. This CDR3 is built from 14 residues. Here the CDR3 reads CASEAGTGSQPQHF. DNA for the CDR3: TGTGCCAGCGAAGCCGGGACCGGGAGTCAGCCCCAGCATTTT.

In this sample, this clonotype turned up a few times. V usage is TRBV20-1 and J usage is TRBJ2-5; D might be TRBD2 (5 bases). The CDR3 loop spans 13 amino acids. Germline values: CDR1 DFQATT, CDR2 SNEGSKA (reference sequence). The germline V and J ends were trimmed by 3 bases and 9 bases, with 17 bases remaining between them. The CDR3 region is CSARRLPAGAQYF. CDR3 DNA: TGCAGTGCTAGGAGACTCCCTGCCGGGGCCCAGTACTTC.

The chain carries TRBV10-2 and TRBJ2-1, with 10 bases that match TRBD2. This CDR3 has 16 residues. Losses at the gene ends were 3 bases for V and 3 bases for J; bases not matched to a gene: 5. The germline V gene encodes CDR1 WSHSY and CDR2 SAAADI. The CDR3 protein is CASSEPGTSVYNEQFF. The CDR3 DNA is TGCGCCAGCAGTGAACCCGGGACTAGCGTCTACAATGAGCAGTTCTTC.

This clonotype was seen more than once but under ten times. V and J are TRBV6-6 and TRBJ2-7; D perhaps matches TRBD1 (6 bases). The CDR3 covers 15 residues. V was pared by 2 bases and J by 0 bases, with 11 bases between. Germline V CDR1 and CDR2: MNHNY, SVGAGI (reference sequence). Here the CDR3 DNA reads TGTGCCAGCAGTTACACAGGGCAGCTCTCCTACGAGCAGTACTTC. Translating gives CASSYTGQLSYEQYF.

This clonotype was detected once. J is TRBJ1-2 and V is TRBV20-1, with 9 bases lining up with TRBD1. The CDR3 consists of 13 residues. V shed 1 base, J shed 3 bases, and the junction held 0 bases outside the gene matches. Germline V CDR1 and CDR2: DFQATT, SNEGSKA (reference sequence). The CDR3 loop is CSARGDRDYGYTF. CDR3 nucleotides: TGCAGTGCTAGAGGGGACAGGGACTATGGCTACACCTTC.

This clonotype occurred a few times. The chain has TRBV29-1 and TRBJ2-1; 9 bases align to TRBD2. This CDR3 has 13 amino acids. V gave up 1 base and J gave up 7 bases; unmatched junction bases: 2. CDR1 and CDR2 (germline): SQVTM, ANQGSEA. The CDR3 reads CSVEGSGGNEQFF. The CDR3 bases are TGCAGCGTTGAAGGGAGCGGGGGGAATGAGCAGTTCTTC.

This clonotype was counted only a few times. The chain couples TRBV12-3 or TRBV12-4 to TRBJ1-1; D unclear. Trimming removed 3 bases at V and 2 bases at J, with 10 bases between. The CDR3 is 14 amino acids. CDR3 coding DNA: TGTGCCAGCAGTTTTTTGGTGGACAACACTGAAGCTTTCTTT. Its protein product is CASSFLVDNTEAFF.

The rearrangement links TRBV6-1 to TRBJ1-4; no clear D gene. Germline loops: CDR1 MNHNS, CDR2 SASEGT. The CDR3 is 16 amino acids. The germline V and J ends were trimmed by 1 base and 3 bases, with 12 bases remaining between them. The DNA for the CDR3 is TGTGCCAGCAGTGAAGTTTTACCAGGCTCTAATGAAAAACTGTTTTTT. This encodes CASSEVLPGSNEKLFF.

This chain joins TRBV7-7 and TRBJ2-2, with a tentative D call TRBD2 (6 bases). Trimming cost V 1 base and J 3 bases, with 9 bases left between them. This CDR3 contains 15 residues. Germline lookup yields CDR1 SSHAT and CDR2 FNYEAQ (reference sequence). The chain's CDR3 is CASSLDREDTGELFF. Here the CDR3 DNA reads TGTGCCAGCAGCTTAGATAGGGAGGACACCGGGGAGCTGTTTTTT.

This clonotype has just a few counts. The V call is TRBV4-3, the J call TRBJ2-5, with 14 bases aligning to TRBD2. The germline V gene has CDR1 LGHNA and CDR2 YSLEER. V was pared by 3 bases and J by 5 bases, with 2 bases of the junction left unmatched. The CDR3 is 15 residues long. CDR3 nucleotides: TGCGCCAGCAGCCAGGGACTAGCGGGGGATGAGACCCAGTACTTC. As protein: CASSQGLAGDETQYF.

This clonotype was seen repeatedly, ten times or more. V is TRBV7-3 and J is TRBJ2-5; 9 bases line up with TRBD1. CDR1 SGHTA and CDR2 FQGTGA come from the germline V gene. Trimming removed 5 bases from V and 4 bases from J; junction bases left unmatched: 8. CDR3 length: 15 amino acids. The DNA of the CDR3 is TGTGCCAGCAGCCTGGGACAGGGTGGGACAGAGACCCAGTACTTC. Its protein is CASSLGQGGTETQYF.

This sequence joins TRBV11-2 and TRBJ2-3, with 14 bases identical to TRBD2. After removal of 4 bases from V and 5 bases from J, the junction contained 11 bases not matched to a gene. Germline values: CDR1 SGHAT, CDR2 FQNNGV. This CDR3 region has 18 residues. CDR3 DNA: TGTGCCAGCAGCTCAGGGACTAGCGGGGGCTACGGGAGAGATACGCAGTATTTT. Translated: CASSSGTSGGYGRDTQYF.

The table lists this clonotype with many counts. This chain uses TRBV3-1 with TRBJ1-1, with a possible D match to TRBD1 (5 bases). CDR3 length: 14 residues. Germline V gives CDR1 LGHDT, CDR2 YNNKEL (reference sequence). The V end lost 2 bases, the J end lost 0 bases, and 7 bases lay between the germline ends. The CDR3 here is CASSQRTMNTEAFF. CDR3 DNA: TGTGCCAGCAGCCAACGGACAATGAACACTGAAGCTTTCTTT.

The chain joins TRBV4-1 to TRBJ2-3; 8 bases fit TRBD1. This CDR3 is built from 18 residues. V was clipped by 0 bases and J by 3 bases; unmatched bases: 11. Germline V CDR1 and CDR2: MGHRA, YSYEKL. CDR3 coding DNA: TGCGCCAGCAGCCAAGATCGGCCTACAGGGGGGTGGACAGATACGCAGTATTTT. Residues: CASSQDRPTGGWTDTQYF.

The CDR3 coding sequence is TGCAGTGCTAGACACCCGGGACAGACCTACGAGCAGTACTTC. Its protein product is CSARHPGQTYEQYF. V and J are TRBV20-1 and TRBJ2-7; 7 positions match TRBD1. This CDR3 has 14 amino acids. The V segment lost 2 bases and the J segment 2 bases; nucleotides outside the gene matches: 6. Germline V lookup: CDR1 DFQATT, CDR2 SNEGSKA (reference sequence).

In this sample, this clonotype turned up a few times. The chain couples TRBV20-1 to TRBJ2-5, with 7 bases identical to TRBD1. This CDR3 is built from 12 residues. Germline trimming cut 5 bases from V and 4 bases from J; bases unmatched to any gene: 4. Germline CDR1 is DFQATT and CDR2 is SNEGSKA (reference sequence). This CDR3 reads CSAWDSGETQYF. The CDR3 DNA is TGCAGTGCTTGGGACAGCGGAGAGACCCAGTACTTC.

The genes are TRBV27 and TRBJ1-1; D might be TRBD1 (6 bases). This CDR3 has 15 amino acids. Germline-derived CDR1 and CDR2 are MNHEY and SMNVEV (reference sequence). Trimming shortened V by 5 bases and J by 1 base, and 14 bases separated the two germline ends. The CDR3 DNA follows: TGTGCCAGCAGTCCCTTGGGGGGCTCGAACACTGAAGCTTTCTTT. As protein: CASSPLGGSNTEAFF.

This clonotype was counted a few times. J is TRBJ1-6 and V is TRBV5-6; 7 bases are a match to TRBD1. Germline CDR1 reads SGHDT; CDR2 reads YYEEEE. This CDR3 has 15 amino acids. Trimming at V came to 0 bases and at J to 10 bases, leaving 7 bases not matched to a gene. The DNA of the CDR3 is TGTGCCAGCAGCTTGGTCCAGGGGGATCGATCACCCCTCCACTTT. Its translation is CASSLVQGDRSPLHF.

The chain carries TRBV2 and TRBJ2-5; no clear D. This CDR3 is 11 amino acids long. Trimming removed 5 bases at V and 5 bases at J, with 6 bases between. Germline V gene data show CDR1 as SNHLY and CDR2 as FYNNEI. CDR3 amino acids: CASSMTETQYF. CDR3 DNA: TGTGCCAGCAGTATGACGGAGACCCAGTACTTC.

Of note for this clonotype: The junction departs from the called germline gene at one end, perhaps through a read error. The chain couples TRBV11-2 to TRBJ2-7; 7 bases map to TRBD2. Per germline, CDR1 SGHAT and CDR2 FQNNGV. The CDR3 spans 12 residues. CDR3 sequence: CASSLEGREKLF. The CDR3 DNA reads TGTGCCAGCAGCTTAGAAGGGCGGGAGAAGCTCTTC.

Only a few counts were recorded for this clonotype. The chain uses TRBV28 and TRBJ2-1; 11 bases line up with TRBD1. Germline CDR1 reads MDHEN; CDR2 reads SYDVKM. V was pared by 6 bases and J by 9 bases, with 7 bases of the junction left unmatched. The CDR3 loop spans 14 amino acids. In nucleotides, the CDR3 is TGTGCCAGCAGCTCCGGGACAGGGGGAGGTGAGCAGTTCTTC. It specifies CASSSGTGGGEQFF.

This clonotype has a handful of counts. For the CDR3, the DNA is TGTGCCAGCTCACCACCGGGACTAGCCAATGAGCAGTTCTTC. Amino acids: CASSPPGLANEQFF. The chain combines TRBV18 with TRBJ2-1, with TRBD2 matching 9 bases. This CDR3 has 14 residues. The V and J ends lost 0 bases and 6 bases, in that order; junction bases with no gene match: 0. Per germline, CDR1 KGHSH and CDR2 LQKENI.

This clonotype turned up a few times. V gene TRBV14 combines with J gene TRBJ2-1; 11 positions match TRBD2. The V gene's germline CDR1 is SGHDN and CDR2 FVKESK. The CDR3 consists of 15 residues. Trimming removed 4 bases from V and 7 bases from J; junction bases left unmatched: 6. The CDR3 region is CASSPGLAGRNEQFF. CDR3 in DNA: TGTGCCAGCAGCCCCGGACTAGCGGGTAGGAATGAGCAGTTCTTC.

The CDR3 region is CSARPPLRTSDTQYF. The DNA of the CDR3 is TGCAGTGCTAGACCCCCGCTCCGTACTTCAGATACGCAGTATTTT. This chain links TRBV20-1 with TRBJ2-3; unclear D gene. This CDR3 region has 15 residues. The germline V gene has CDR1 DFQATT and CDR2 SNEGSKA (reference sequence). The V gene lost 2 bases and the J gene lost 4 bases, with 16 bases spanning the gap.